The 9 T cell receptor beta chains given below trace back to one sample, sequenced in a study of T cell repertoires in cytomegalovirus infection (dated by TCRdb to between 2017 and 2020). TCRdb names Illumina HiSeq 1500 as the instrument used. In-frame beta chains were kept once TCRdb had trimmed the public reads at Q25 with fastp and called clones with MiXCR. Each CDR3 protein appears once, grouped with its most common genes and DNA. The sample table holds around 530,000 distinct CDR3 sequences, of which 26% were seen once. The ten top clones hold about 12% of the sample. What was sequenced was PBMCs. The receptors were sampled from a human donor in good health (CMV status not recorded). Some clones in this sample may be carry-over from other donors' samples.

The CDR3 sequence: CASSRLAGAQETQYF. Written as DNA, the CDR3 is TGTGCCAGCAGTCGACTAGCGGGAGCCCAAGAGACCCAGTACTTC. The chain employs TRBV6-6 and TRBJ2-5; TRBD2 aligns across 12 bases. The CDR3 length is 15 residues. V lost 5 bases and J lost 1; bases outside the gene matches: 2. CDR1 and CDR2 (germline): MNHNY, SVGAGI (reference sequence).

A few counts support this clonotype. The chain uses TRBV6-6 and TRBJ1-6; D gene unclear. The germline CDR1 and CDR2 sequences are MNHNY and SVGAGI (reference sequence). This CDR3 contains 15 residues. V was pared by 2 bases and J by 9 bases, with 14 bases between. CDR3 in DNA: TGTGCCAGCAGTTACGGCAGGTCGTCGCTTTCACCCCTCCACTTT. Protein: CASSYGRSSLSPLHF.

Only a few counts were recorded for this clonotype. The V call is TRBV12-3 or TRBV12-4, the J call TRBJ1-1; D gene ambiguous. The V end lost 1 base, the J end lost 12 bases, and 9 bases lay between the germline ends. The CDR3 is 11 residues long. The CDR3 nucleotides read TGTGCCAGCAGTTTAGTCGGGAGAACTTTCTTT. This gives the protein CASSLVGRTFF.

The chain joins TRBV7-2 to TRBJ2-2; D is ambiguous. The germline CDR1 and CDR2 sequences are SGHTA and FQGNSA. The CDR3 covers 14 residues. The germline V and J ends were trimmed by 1 base and 4 bases, with 7 bases remaining between them. The CDR3 protein is CASSLEIRTGELFF. The CDR3 nucleotides are TGTGCCAGCAGCTTAGAGATACGCACCGGGGAGCTGTTTTTT.

This clonotype was counted many times. The CDR3, as DNA: TGTGCCAGCAGCTCGGACCTGAGCTCCTACGAGCAGTACTTC. Its translation: CASSSDLSSYEQYF. The J gene is TRBJ2-7, the V gene TRBV7-2, with no clear D. The germline V and J ends were trimmed by 4 bases and 0 bases, with 10 bases remaining between them. From germline, CDR1 is SGHTA and CDR2 FQGNSA. The CDR3 consists of 14 residues. The full variable domain, completed using reference TRBV7-2 and TRBJ2-7, is GAGVSQSPSNKVTEKGKDVELRCDPISGHTALYWYRQSLGQGLEFLIYFQGNSAPDKSGLPSDRFSAERTGGSVSTLTIQRTQQEDSAVYLCASSSDLSSYEQYFGPGTRLTVT.

This chain connects TRBV20-1 to TRBJ2-1; 12 bases are a match to TRBD1. Germline loops: CDR1 DFQATT, CDR2 SNEGSKA (reference sequence). This CDR3 is 14 amino acids long. With V trimmed by 6 bases and J by 8 bases, 8 bases remained unmatched. CDR3 residues: CSAYPGTGGDEQFF. CDR3 sequence (DNA): TGCAGTGCGTATCCCGGGACAGGGGGCGATGAGCAGTTCTTC.

This clonotype was found many times. V gene TRBV7-2 combines with J gene TRBJ2-3; 7 bases agree with TRBD2. The CDR3 sequence is 15 residues long. V was pared by 6 bases and J by 6 bases, with 12 bases of the junction left unmatched. The germline gives CDR1 SGHTA, CDR2 FQGNSA. The CDR3: CASSHPGTNLDTQYF. The CDR3 DNA reads as TGTGCCAGCAGTCATCCCGGGACTAATCTTGATACGCAGTATTTT.

This clonotype was detected many times. This sequence joins TRBV6-2 or TRBV6-3 and TRBJ2-1; the D call may be TRBD1 or TRBD2 (6 bases each). The V gene's germline CDR1 is MNHEY and CDR2 SVGEGT. The CDR3 is 16 residues long. Trimming removed 0 bases from V and 8 bases from J, with 17 bases in between. The CDR3 nucleotides read TGTGCCAGCAGTTACTCGATGGGGGGCGGGATCGATGAGCAGTTCTTC. Amino acids: CASSYSMGGGIDEQFF.

In its sample, this clonotype was seen many times. The CDR3 sequence is CASSPDRGYGYTF. The CDR3 DNA reads TGTGCCAGCAGCCCCGACAGGGGATATGGCTACACCTTC. The rearrangement links TRBV12-3 or TRBV12-4 to TRBJ1-2; 8 nucleotides agree with TRBD1. The ends lost 6 bases at V and 5 bases at J; junction bases unmatched: 5. The length of the CDR3 is 13 residues.